The rows below give T cell receptor beta chains drawn from one sample of a study of cytomegalovirus exposure and HLA in healthy donors. The assay was immunoSEQ multiplex PCR, and TCRdb's table has in-frame clones only and misses some. Counted here are approximately 130,000 clones, roughly four fifths occurring once; the ten biggest clones make up under 6%. Material: PBMCs. Every receptor here comes from a woman in her forties in good health and CMV-seropositive. Both conserved end residues are part of each CDR3. Fields, in order: D gene, J gene, V gene, clone size, CDR3 DNA, CDR3 protein. D genes are given only for firm matches. Size is omitted from some rows. Given values are once, few, many or a class for expanded clones.

NA,TRBJ1-2,TRBV6-6,NA,TGTGCCAGCAGCCCTAGTAACTATGGCTACACCTTC,CASSPSNYGYTF
TRBD2,TRBJ2-3,TRBV7-3,NA,TGTGCCAGCAGCTTACTGGGACTAGCCGCAGATACGCAGTATTTT,CASSLLGLAADTQYF
TRBD1,TRBJ2-1,TRBV7-3,once,TGTGCCAGCAGCATCCAAGGACAGGGGGGATCCTACAATGAGCAGTTCTTC,CASSIQGQGGSYNEQFF
NA,TRBJ2-5,TRBV6-1,NA,TGTGCCAGCAGTGCCACTAGCCCTAAAGAGACCCAGTACTTC,CASSATSPKETQYF
NA,TRBJ1-1,TRBV5-4,NA,TGTGCCAGCGGCTTGGTGTCAGCTGAAGCTTTCTTT,CASGLVSAEAFF
TRBD2,TRBJ2-7,TRBV5-4,NA,TGTGCCAGCAGCCCGGGGGCTAGCGGGGCCACGACCTACGAGCAGTACTTC,CASSPGASGATTYEQYF
TRBD1,TRBJ2-1,TRBV27,NA,TGTGCCAGCAGCGGGACAGGGACTTACAATGAGCAGTTCTTC,CASSGTGTYNEQFF
TRBD1,TRBJ1-2,TRBV5-4,NA,TGTGCCAGCAGCTTGGGGACAGGGCAAGGCTACACCTTC,CASSLGTGQGYTF
NA,TRBJ2-1,TRBV7-2,few,TGTGCCAGCAGCTTAGAGTTCGGGTCCCATGAGCAGTTCTTC,CASSLEFGSHEQFF
NA,TRBJ1-2,TRBV6-4,once,TGTGCCAGCAGTCGAAATGAGGGCGGAGACTATGGCTACACCTTC,CASSRNEGGDYGYTF
TRBD1,TRBJ2-2,TRBV27,NA,TGTGCCGCACGACAGGGGGCACAGGGTTACACCGGGGAGCTGTTTTTT,CAARQGAQGYTGELFF
NA,TRBJ2-5,TRBV27,few,TGTGCCAGCAGCTACTCGGGAGTGGGGGAGACCCAGTACTTC,CASSYSGVGETQYF
NA,TRBJ2-5,TRBV2,NA,TGTGCCAGCAAAGACTCTGTGTACCAAGAGACCCAGTACTTC,CASKDSVYQETQYF
TRBD1,TRBJ1-5,TRBV15,NA,TGTGCCACCGCCTCTCTAAGGGGGCTTCAGCCCCAGCATTTT,CATASLRGLQPQHF
NA,TRBJ1-1,TRBV14,NA,TGTGCCAGCAGCCAAGTTCGGGGAGCCACTGAAGCTTTCTTT,CASSQVRGATEAFF
TRBD1,TRBJ1-4,TRBV6-5,once,TGTGCCAGCAGTTACGAACAGGGGGCTAATGAAAAACTGTTTTTT,CASSYEQGANEKLFF
NA,TRBJ1-2,TRBV7-9,NA,TGTGCCAGCAGCTTGTCCGACAAAGCCTATGGCTACACCTTC,CASSLSDKAYGYTF
NA,TRBJ1-1,TRBV6-5,once,TGTGCCAGCCCTAAGGGACTCAAGAACACTGAAGCTTTCTTT,CASPKGLKNTEAFF
NA,TRBJ2-2,TRBV19,NA,TGTGCCAGTAGTACTCACACCCCCGGGGTCGCCGGGGAGCTGTTTTTT,CASSTHTPGVAGELFF
NA,TRBJ2-2,TRBV7-3,NA,TGTGCCAGCAGCCAGACAGTGAACACCGGGGAGCTGTTTTTT,CASSQTVNTGELFF
NA,TRBJ1-2,TRBV28,NA,TGTGCCAGCACCCTCGCAGGGGTGGATGGCTACACCTTC,CASTLAGVDGYTF
TRBD2,TRBJ2-3,TRBV27,NA,TGTGCCAGCAGCTGGGTAGCGGGACGCACAGATACGCAGTATTTT,CASSWVAGRTDTQYF